The rows below give T cell receptor beta chains drawn from one sample of a study of shared clonotypes between healthy human individuals. The table came from immunoSEQ multiplex PCR; TCRdb's copy has only in-frame clones and leaves some out. The sample holds over a million clones, around 82% seen once. Input material: memory CD4+ T cells from PBMCs. The receptors stem from a man aged 18 to 29 in good health. Some clones in this sample may be carry-over from other donors' samples. Each CDR3 is given with its conserved first and last residue. D genes are given only for firm matches. Clone size appears in some rows only: once, few, many, or a class for an expanded clone.

D gene	J gene	V gene	clone size	CDR3 protein	CDR3 DNA
NA	TRBJ1-4	TRBV7-9	NA	CASSSRQTTNEKLFF	TGTGCCAGCAGCAGCAGACAGACAACTAATGAAAAACTGTTTTTT
NA	TRBJ2-2	TRBV5-1	NA	CASSHGQTGELFF	TGCGCCAGCAGCCATGGACAGACGGGGGAGCTGTTTTTT
TRBD2	TRBJ2-3	TRBV12-5	NA	CASGLVTSGRLTDTQYF	TGTGCTAGTGGTTTGGTGACTAGCGGGAGGCTGACAGATACGCAGTATTTT
TRBD1	TRBJ1-4	TRBV29-1	NA	CSVDRGANEKLFF	TGCAGCGTTGACAGGGGGGCTAATGAAAAACTGTTTTTT
NA	TRBJ2-5	TRBV5-1	NA	CASSLWGRGETQYF	TGCGCCAGCAGCTTGTGGGGCCGCGGAGAGACCCAGTACTTC
TRBD2	TRBJ2-7	TRBV6-1	NA	CASGDHSGGRPYEQYF	TGTGCCAGCGGTGACCACTCGGGCGGGAGGCCCTACGAGCAGTACTTC
NA	TRBJ1-4	TRBV2	NA	CASSAGRRNEKLFF	TGTGCCAGCAGTGCGGGCAGGAGGAATGAAAAACTGTTTTTT
NA	TRBJ1-2	TRBV7-3	NA	CASSPDGTYGYTF	TGTGCCAGCAGCCCCGACGGGACTTATGGCTACACCTTC
NA	TRBJ2-4	TRBV30	few	CAWGLGVDIQYF	TGTGCCTGGGGCTTGGGTGTGGACATTCAGTACTTC
NA	TRBJ1-1	TRBV5-1	once	CASSLTSPGNTEAFF	TGCGCCAGCAGCTTGACGTCTCCAGGAAACACTGAAGCTTTCTTT
NA	TRBJ1-5	TRBV19	NA	CASSWTESNQPQHF	TGTGCCAGTAGTTGGACAGAGAGCAATCAGCCCCAGCATTTT
NA	TRBJ2-7	TRBV5-1	NA	CASSLRVQGGTYEQYF	TGCGCCAGCAGCTTGCGAGTTCAGGGGGGTACCTACGAGCAGTACTTC
TRBD2	TRBJ2-5	TRBV16	NA	CASRPTSGGKETQYF	TGTGCCAGCAGACCAACTAGCGGGGGGAAAGAGACCCAGTACTTC
NA	TRBJ1-4	TRBV7-8	many	CASSLGAGEGKLFF	TGTGCCAGCAGCTTAGGGGCAGGGGAGGGAAAACTGTTTTTT